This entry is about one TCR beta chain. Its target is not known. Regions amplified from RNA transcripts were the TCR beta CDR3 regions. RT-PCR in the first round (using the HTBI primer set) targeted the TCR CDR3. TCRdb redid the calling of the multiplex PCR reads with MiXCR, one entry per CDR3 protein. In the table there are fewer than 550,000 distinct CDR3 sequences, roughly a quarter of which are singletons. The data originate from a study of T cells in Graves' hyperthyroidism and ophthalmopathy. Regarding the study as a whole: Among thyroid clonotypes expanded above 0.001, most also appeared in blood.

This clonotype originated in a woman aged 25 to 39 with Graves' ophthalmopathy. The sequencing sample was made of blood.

CDR3 DNA sequence: TGTGCCAGCAGCTTAGACTCTAGCGCCACCTACGAGCAGTACTTC. Protein product: CASSLDSSATYEQYF. This chain uses TRBV11-2 with TRBJ2-7; a possible D gene is TRBD2 (6 bases). From germline, CDR1 is SGHAT and CDR2 FQNNGV. V was trimmed by 0 bases and J by 2 bases, leaving 11 bases between them. This CDR3 comprises 15 residues. The whole variable domain, filled in from reference TRBV11-2 and TRBJ2-7, reads EAGVAQSPRYKIIEKRQSVAFWCNPISGHATLYWYQQILGQGPKLLIQFQNNGVVDDSQLPKDRFSAERLKGVDSTLKIQPAKLEDSAVYLCASSLDSSATYEQYFGPGTRLTVT.